This T cell receptor (beta chain) was sequenced during a study of T cells after yellow fever vaccination. In the study overall: Each low-cell-number fraction was prepared by means of SMART-Seq v4 Ultra Low Input. Study-level findings and limits: At around 96% for CD4 and about 91% for CD8, most primary-vaccination clones showed up again after the booster. Contamination by abundant bulk-population clonotypes could be present in FACS-sorted repertoires.

V was shortened by 5 bases and J by 0 bases, with 5 bases between the two germline ends. Germline CDR1 is SGHRS and CDR2 is YFSETQ. The CDR3 is 12 amino acids. This clonotype turned up a few times. The antigen is undetermined. TCRdb independently ran MiXCR on the 5' RACE reads; one entry per CDR3 protein. The data show roughly 120,000 distinct CDR3 sequences, with 7.4% seen just once and 2.5% held by the top ten. This sequence joins TRBV5-1 and TRBJ2-5; D gene ambiguous. Source: CD4+ T cells sorted from PBMCs, taken roughly 10 days after the first yellow fever vaccination. The receptor comes from a man younger than 35 who received the YFV17D yellow fever vaccine. The CDR3 region has the DNA TGCGCCAGCAGTTGGGACCAAGAGACCCAGTACTTC. This sequence encodes CASSWDQETQYF.